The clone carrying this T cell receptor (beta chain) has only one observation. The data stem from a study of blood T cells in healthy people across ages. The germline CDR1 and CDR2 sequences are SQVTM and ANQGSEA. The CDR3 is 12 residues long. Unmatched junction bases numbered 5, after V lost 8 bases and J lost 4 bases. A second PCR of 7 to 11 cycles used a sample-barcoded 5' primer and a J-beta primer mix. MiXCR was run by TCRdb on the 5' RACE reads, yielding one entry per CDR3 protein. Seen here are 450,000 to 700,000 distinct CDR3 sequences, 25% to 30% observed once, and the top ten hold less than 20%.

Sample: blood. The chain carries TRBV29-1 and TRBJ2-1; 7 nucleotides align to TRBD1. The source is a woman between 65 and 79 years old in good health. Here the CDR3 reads CSPDRVYNEQFF. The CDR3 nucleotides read TGCAGCCCCGACAGGGTTTACAATGAGCAGTTCTTC.